The 10 T cell receptor beta chains below come from one sample, sequenced in a study of cytomegalovirus exposure and HLA in healthy donors. PCR amplification relied on 60 Vbeta primers (plus 13 Jbeta primers). The table came from immunoSEQ multiplex PCR; TCRdb's copy has only in-frame clones and leaves some out. The data contain 160,000 or so clones, 60% to 80% of them seen just once; the ten biggest clones take up 5% to 7%. The sample comprised PBMCs. The receptors here all came from a man aged 35 to 55 in good health and CMV-seropositive.

This clone ranks as medium-sized. V gene TRBV6-1 combines with J gene TRBJ2-6; maybe TRBD1 (5 bases). Germline assignment: CDR1 MNHNS and CDR2 SASEGT. The CDR3 has 15 residues. Trimming pared 5 bases from V and 0 bases from J, leaving 8 bases between. The CDR3 here is CASSQGSSGANVLTF. CDR3 nucleotides: TGTGCCAGCAGTCAGGGAAGCTCTGGGGCCAACGTCCTGACTTTC.

This chain links TRBV11-2 with TRBJ2-7, with 8 bases that match TRBD2. With 7 bases clipped from V and 4 bases from J, the junction kept 6 bases outside the gene matches. The CDR3 spans 13 residues. Germline values: CDR1 SGHAT, CDR2 FQNNGV. In DNA, the CDR3 is TGTGCCAGCACGTTTAGCGGGACTTACGAGCAGTACTTC. Its protein is CASTFSGTYEQYF.

This chain uses TRBV7-2 with TRBJ2-7; no clear D. The CDR3 totals 14 residues. The germline gives CDR1 SGHTA, CDR2 FQGNSA. V lost 5 bases and J lost 6, with 17 bases in between. The CDR3 here is CASSPDPASSEQYF. Here the CDR3 DNA reads TGTGCCAGCAGCCCCGACCCCGCGTCTAGCGAGCAGTACTTC.

V and J are TRBV7-2 and TRBJ2-4; weak D call: TRBD1 (6 bases). The length of the CDR3 is 13 residues. V was clipped by 5 bases and J by 7 bases, with 12 bases between them. CDR1 and CDR2 (germline): SGHTA, FQGNSA. In DNA form, the CDR3 reads TGTGCCAGCAGCAGTACACAGGGTAACATTCAGTACTTC. Its protein product is CASSSTQGNIQYF. The variable domain in full, completed from reference TRBV7-2 and TRBJ2-4, reads GAGVSQSPSNKVTEKGKDVELRCDPISGHTALYWYRQSLGQGLEFLIYFQGNSAPDKSGLPSDRFSAERTGGSVSTLTIQRTQQEDSAVYLCASSSTQGNIQYFGAGTRLSVL.

The chain is built from TRBV29-1 and TRBJ1-3, with D maybe TRBD1 (6 bases). CDR1 is SQVTM, CDR2 ANQGSEA, per germline. The ends were cut back, 7 bases at V and 4 bases at J, with 14 bases in the middle. The CDR3 has 13 amino acids. The CDR3: CSALDDRGNTIYF. CDR3 DNA: TGCAGCGCTCTCGACGACAGGGGAAACACCATATATTTT.

The chain uses TRBV2 and TRBJ1-1, with a tentative D call TRBD1 (6 bases). The V gene's germline CDR1 is SNHLY and CDR2 FYNNEI. The V gene lost 6 bases and the J gene lost 1 base, with 12 bases spanning the gap. This CDR3 is 14 amino acids long. The CDR3, as DNA: TGTGCCAGCAGACCGGGACACACGAACACTGAAGCTTTCTTT. It translates to CASRPGHTNTEAFF.

The chain has TRBV30 and TRBJ2-3; tentative D call: TRBD2 (6 bases). Per germline, CDR1 GTSNPN and CDR2 SVGIG (reference sequence). The CDR3 consists of 15 residues. V shed 0 bases and J shed 6 bases, with 16 bases lying between them. CDR3 protein: CAWSVFGGKGDTQYF. Here the CDR3 DNA reads TGTGCCTGGAGTGTATTTGGGGGGAAAGGGGATACGCAGTATTTT.

The DNA of the CDR3 is TGTGCCAGCCTGGGACAGTTCTCTGGAAACACCATATATTTT. Residues: CASLGQFSGNTIYF. J is TRBJ1-3 and V is TRBV19; 7 positions agree with TRBD1. This CDR3 spans 14 amino acids. The germline CDR1 and CDR2 sequences are LNHDA and SQIVND (reference sequence). J lost 0 bases, V lost 9 bases, and 5 bases had no gene match.

CDR3 region: CASRGGGWTGTEAFF. The CDR3 nucleotides read TGTGCCAGCAGGGGGGGTGGGTGGACTGGCACTGAAGCTTTCTTT. The V and J genes are TRBV6-5 and TRBJ1-1, with a tentative D call TRBD1 (5 bases). The germline CDR1 and CDR2 sequences are MNHEY and SVGAGI. This CDR3 is 15 amino acids long. The germline V and J ends were trimmed by 6 bases and 4 bases, with 18 bases remaining between them.

This clone was picked up one time. The same CDR3 can be traced to other DNA sequences in this sample. CDR3 sequence: CASSVSGAGANVLTF. The CDR3 DNA is TGTGCCAGCAGCGTATCGGGAGCTGGGGCCAACGTCCTGACTTTC. The chain uses TRBV9 and TRBJ2-6, with a tentative D call TRBD2 (6 bases). V lost 1 base, J lost 2 bases, and 7 bases lay in between. The CDR3 has 15 residues. From germline, CDR1 is SGDLS and CDR2 YYNGEE.